Listed here are 17 T cell receptor beta chains from one sample, sequenced in a study of monozygotic twins with inflammatory bowel disease (dated by TCRdb to about 2019). Libraries were made using 5' RACE. For sequencing, an Illumina HiSeq 2500 was employed. The reads were reprocessed in TCRdb, with one entry per CDR3 protein sequence and no accompanying DNA. This sample's clone table shows roughly 150,000 distinct CDR3 sequences. The ten most abundant clones make up over 1% of the sample. Sequencing used blood. The receptors were gathered from a human donor with ulcerative colitis or Crohn's disease, or a healthy co-twin of an affected twin (not recorded which).

The chain carries TRBV5-6 and TRBJ2-7; TCRdb's D call, TRBD2, is unchecked because there is no DNA. The CDR3 totals 13 residues. Germline V gene sequence: CDR1 SGHDT, CDR2 YYEEEE. CDR3 amino acids: CASSLSGTSEQYF.

J is TRBJ1-2 and V is TRBV27; without DNA, the TCRdb call of TRBD1 cannot be checked. Germline V lookup: CDR1 MNHEY, CDR2 SMNVEV (reference sequence). CDR3 length: 13 residues. The chain's CDR3 is CASREGPYYGYTF.

V is TRBV20-1 and J is TRBJ1-4; the TCRdb call, TRBD1, lacks DNA for checking. The CDR3 loop spans 13 amino acids. Germline-derived CDR1 and CDR2 are DFQATT and SNEGSKA (reference sequence). CDR3 sequence: CSASGTGYEKLFF.

This rearrangement joins TRBV29-1 to TRBJ2-3. The CDR3 totals 15 residues. Germline CDR1 reads SQVTM; CDR2 reads ANQGSEA. Here the CDR3 reads CSVEDFRYPTDTQYF.

The chain recombines TRBV28 with TRBJ2-5; TCRdb reports TRBD2, a call that lacks DNA to check it against. CDR1 and CDR2 from the germline V gene are MDHEN and SYDVKM. CDR3 length: 15 residues. The CDR3 spells CASSSPAGVEETQYF.

The chain joins TRBV19 to TRBJ2-1; TCRdb lists TRBD2, though no DNA is available to test this call. Germline CDR1 LNHDA, CDR2 SQIVND (reference sequence). The CDR3 has 13 residues. CDR3 sequence: CASSERRGYEQFF. The full variable domain, its missing parts supplied by reference TRBV19 and TRBJ2-1, is DGGITQSPKYLFRKEGQNVTLSCEQNLNHDAMYWYRQDPGQGLRLIYYSQIVNDFQKGDIAEGYSVSREKKESFPLTVTSAQKNPTAFYLCASSERRGYEQFFGPGTRLTVL.

The chain couples TRBV10-3 to TRBJ1-5; TCRdb lists TRBD1, though no DNA is available to test this call. Looked up from germline, CDR1 is ENHRY and CDR2 is SYGVKD. CDR3 length equals 13 residues. The CDR3 spells CATQGADNQPQHF.

V is TRBV7-2 and J is TRBJ1-1; TCRdb picks TRBD1, but there is no DNA to check that call. This CDR3 has 14 residues. The germline V gene encodes CDR1 SGHTA and CDR2 FQGNSA. The CDR3 spells CASSSDRGRGEAFF.

The CDR3 loop is CASTPLGGVRGGGGYTF. The chain is built from TRBV21-1 and TRBJ1-2; TCRdb's D call, TRBD1, is unchecked because there is no DNA. TRBV21-1 is noted as a pseudogene. The CDR3 extends over 17 amino acids.

The V call is TRBV28, the J call TRBJ2-2. This CDR3 has 13 residues. Per the germline V gene, CDR1 is MDHEN and CDR2 is SYDVKM. The CDR3 protein is CASRVHNTGELFF.

The V and J genes are TRBV5-1 and TRBJ1-2; TCRdb returns TRBD1, unconfirmable since there is no DNA. This CDR3 comprises 15 residues. Germline CDR1 reads SGHRS; CDR2 reads YFSETQ. The CDR3 protein is CASVATGTGDSGYTF.

The rearrangement uses TRBV7-9 and TRBJ2-7. The CDR3 runs 14 residues. Germline V gives CDR1 SEHNR, CDR2 FQNEAQ (reference sequence). CDR3 amino acids: CASSFPVGQTEQYF.

V usage is TRBV18 and J usage is TRBJ2-5; TCRdb names TRBD1, which stays unverified in the absence of DNA. Per the germline V gene, CDR1 is KGHSH and CDR2 is LQKENI. The CDR3 loop spans 14 amino acids. This CDR3 is CASSPTGNQETQYF.

This sequence joins TRBV4-1 and TRBJ2-7. The CDR3 is made up of 13 amino acids. Germline V CDR1 and CDR2: MGHRA, YSYEKL. CDR3 sequence: CASSPNPGWEQYF.

The V gene is TRBV4-3, the J gene TRBJ2-5. This CDR3 is 15 amino acids long. Germline-derived CDR1 and CDR2 are LGHNA and YSLEER. CDR3 loop: CASSQDPVGRETQYF.

The chain employs TRBV5-1 and TRBJ2-5. The CDR3 is made up of 12 amino acids. Per the germline V gene, CDR1 is SGHRS and CDR2 is YFSETQ. CDR3 in amino acids: CASSLASETQYF.

V and J are TRBV13 and TRBJ2-4. The CDR3 contains 16 residues. Germline V CDR1 and CDR2: PRHDT, FYEKMQ (reference sequence). Here the CDR3 reads CASSLGGFLAKNIQYF.